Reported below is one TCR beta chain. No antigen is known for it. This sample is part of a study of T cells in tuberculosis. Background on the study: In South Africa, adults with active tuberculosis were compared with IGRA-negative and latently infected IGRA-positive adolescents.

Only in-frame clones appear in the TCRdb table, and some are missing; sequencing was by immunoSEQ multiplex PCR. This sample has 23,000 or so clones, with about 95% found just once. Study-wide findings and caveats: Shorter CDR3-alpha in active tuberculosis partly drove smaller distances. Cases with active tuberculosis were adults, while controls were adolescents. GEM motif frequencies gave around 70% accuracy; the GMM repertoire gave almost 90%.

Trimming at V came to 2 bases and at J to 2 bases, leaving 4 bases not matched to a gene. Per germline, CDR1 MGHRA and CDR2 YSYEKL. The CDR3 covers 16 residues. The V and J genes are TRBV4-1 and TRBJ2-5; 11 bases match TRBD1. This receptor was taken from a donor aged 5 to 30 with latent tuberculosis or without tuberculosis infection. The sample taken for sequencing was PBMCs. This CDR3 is CASSQIGTGGQETQYF. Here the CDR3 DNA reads TGCGCCAGCAGCCAAATCGGGACAGGGGGACAAGAGACCCAGTACTTC.